These T cell receptor beta chains were read from a single sample in a study of blood T cell repertoires in COVID-19. The repertoire was sequenced with immunoSEQ multiplex PCR; TCRdb's copy has only in-frame clones and lacks some. This sample has 90,000 or so clones, with about 89% found just once. Input material: peripheral blood. All receptors come from a human donor in a cohort sampled during active COVID-19. CDR3s include the opening cysteine and the closing phenylalanine or tryptophan. Fields, in order: D gene, clone size, V gene, J gene, CDR3 protein, CDR3 DNA. The D gene is left open where the match is weak. A row's size may be missing; if present it is once, few, many or a size class.

D gene: TRBD1
clone size: .
V gene: TRBV6-5
J gene: TRBJ1-2
CDR3 protein: CASSSTGVKGYTF
CDR3 DNA: TGTGCCAGCAGCTCCACAGGGGTGAAAGGCTACACCTTC

D gene: .
clone size: .
V gene: TRBV19
J gene: TRBJ2-6
CDR3 protein: CASSIVGSWISGANVLTF
CDR3 DNA: TGTGCCAGTAGTATAGTGGGCTCCTGGATCTCTGGGGCCAACGTCCTGACTTTC

D gene: TRBD1
clone size: .
V gene: TRBV6-5
J gene: TRBJ2-5
CDR3 protein: CASSSMGQGVETQYF
CDR3 DNA: TGTGCCAGCAGCTCGATGGGACAGGGGGTAGAGACCCAGTACTTC

D gene: .
clone size: .
V gene: TRBV27
J gene: TRBJ2-5
CDR3 protein: CASSYSGRGTQYF
CDR3 DNA: TGTGCCAGCAGCTATAGCGGTCGGGGGACCCAGTACTTC

D gene: TRBD2
clone size: .
V gene: TRBV19
J gene: TRBJ2-1
CDR3 protein: CASSIVWGGIYNEQFF
CDR3 DNA: TGTGCCAGTAGTATTGTATGGGGGGGGATCTACAATGAGCAGTTCTTC

D gene: .
clone size: .
V gene: TRBV5-4
J gene: TRBJ2-2
CDR3 protein: CASSLAGGELFF
CDR3 DNA: TGTGCCAGCAGCTTGGCAGGCGGGGAGCTGTTTTTT

D gene: .
clone size: .
V gene: TRBV19
J gene: TRBJ1-5
CDR3 protein: CASSISHVGTLNQPQHF
CDR3 DNA: TGTGCCAGTAGTATATCACACGTCGGGACACTGAATCAGCCCCAGCATTTT

D gene: TRBD1
clone size: .
V gene: TRBV5-1
J gene: TRBJ2-3
CDR3 protein: CASSVSGTGGPDTQYF
CDR3 DNA: TGCGCCAGCAGCGTATCCGGGACAGGGGGCCCAGATACGCAGTATTTT

D gene: .
clone size: .
V gene: TRBV6-5
J gene: TRBJ2-7
CDR3 protein: CASRVSGFDEQYF
CDR3 DNA: TGTGCCAGCAGAGTGTCAGGGTTCGACGAGCAGTACTTC

D gene: TRBD1
clone size: .
V gene: TRBV7-6
J gene: TRBJ1-1
CDR3 protein: CASSARQGAEAFF
CDR3 DNA: TGTGCCAGCAGCGCCCGACAGGGGGCTGAAGCTTTCTTT

D gene: TRBD1
clone size: .
V gene: TRBV12-3/TRBV12-4
J gene: TRBJ1-5
CDR3 protein: CASSTGDQPQHF
CDR3 DNA: TGTGCCAGCTCCACAGGGGATCAGCCCCAGCATTTT

D gene: TRBD1
clone size: .
V gene: TRBV10-3
J gene: TRBJ1-4
CDR3 protein: CAISGGQGEKLFF
CDR3 DNA: TGTGCCATCAGTGGGGGACAGGGTGAAAAACTGTTTTTT

D gene: TRBD1
clone size: once
V gene: TRBV6-2/TRBV6-3
J gene: TRBJ1-2
CDR3 protein: CASSSGTGGAYGYTF
CDR3 DNA: TGTGCCAGCAGCTCCGGGACAGGGGGCGCCTATGGCTACACCTTC

D gene: TRBD2
clone size: .
V gene: TRBV7-8
J gene: TRBJ2-7
CDR3 protein: CASGGSGSSYEQYF
CDR3 DNA: TGTGCCAGCGGAGGTAGCGGGAGCTCCTACGAGCAGTACTTC

D gene: .
clone size: .
V gene: TRBV19
J gene: TRBJ1-1
CDR3 protein: CASSADRNTEAFF
CDR3 DNA: TGTGCCAGTAGTGCGGACAGGAACACTGAAGCTTTCTTT

D gene: .
clone size: .
V gene: TRBV30
J gene: TRBJ2-1
CDR3 protein: CACGDSPSPAEQFF
CDR3 DNA: TGTGCCTGTGGGGACTCCCCCTCCCCTGCTGAGCAGTTCTTC

D gene: TRBD2
clone size: once
V gene: TRBV2
J gene: TRBJ2-5
CDR3 protein: CASSVNSGGQETQYF
CDR3 DNA: TGTGCCAGCAGTGTCAATAGCGGGGGTCAAGAGACCCAGTACTTC

D gene: .
clone size: .
V gene: TRBV7-2
J gene: TRBJ2-6
CDR3 protein: CASSRDGANVLTF
CDR3 DNA: TGTGCCAGCAGCCGGGATGGGGCCAACGTCCTGACTTTC

D gene: .
clone size: .
V gene: TRBV3-1/TRBV3-2
J gene: TRBJ1-1
CDR3 protein: CASSVAVRTNTEAFF
CDR3 DNA: TGTGCCAGCAGCGTCGCAGTTCGTACAAATACTGAAGCTTTCTTT

D gene: .
clone size: .
V gene: TRBV10-2
J gene: TRBJ1-1
CDR3 protein: CASSVQGNTEAFF
CDR3 DNA: TGCGCCAGCAGTGTGCAGGGTAACACTGAAGCTTTCTTT

D gene: .
clone size: .
V gene: TRBV7-2
J gene: TRBJ2-2
CDR3 protein: CASSQFTGELFF
CDR3 DNA: TGTGCCAGCAGCCAATTCACCGGGGAGCTGTTTTTT

D gene: TRBD1
clone size: .
V gene: TRBV15
J gene: TRBJ1-3
CDR3 protein: CATSWTGIIGGNTIYF
CDR3 DNA: TGTGCCACCAGCTGGACAGGGATCATCGGTGGAAACACCATATATTTT

D gene: TRBD2
clone size: .
V gene: TRBV3-1/TRBV3-2
J gene: TRBJ2-7
CDR3 protein: CASSQSGGPYEQYF
CDR3 DNA: TGTGCCAGCAGCCAATCGGGAGGACCCTACGAGCAGTACTTC

D gene: TRBD1
clone size: once
V gene: TRBV27
J gene: TRBJ1-5
CDR3 protein: CASNMAGGATQPQHF
CDR3 DNA: TGTGCCAGCAATATGGCAGGGGGCGCGACTCAGCCCCAGCATTTT

D gene: TRBD1
clone size: .
V gene: TRBV5-1
J gene: TRBJ1-1
CDR3 protein: CASSRGQETYTEAFF
CDR3 DNA: TGCGCCAGCAGCAGGGGACAGGAGACCTACACTGAAGCTTTCTTT

D gene: .
clone size: once
V gene: TRBV5-4
J gene: TRBJ1-6
CDR3 protein: CASSLGEGVSSYNSPLHF
CDR3 DNA: TGTGCCAGCAGCTTGGGGGAGGGGGTGAGCTCCTATAATTCACCCCTCCACTTT

D gene: .
clone size: .
V gene: TRBV12-5
J gene: TRBJ1-1
CDR3 protein: CASGSTGGAFF
CDR3 DNA: TGTGCTAGTGGTTCAACAGGTGGGGCTTTCTTT